These 28 T cell receptor beta chains originate from one sample sequenced in a study of T cell clones after liver transplantation. Measured with immunoSEQ multiplex PCR; TCRdb has only the in-frame clones, and not every one. The data contain 98,000 or so clones, 80% to 85% of them seen just once; the ten biggest clones take up about 0.89%. The starting material was CD4+ T cells from blood, obtained before liver transplant. The receptors stem from a human donor who received a liver transplant.

In regard to this clone: The junction does not match germline at one end; this may be a read error. The genes are TRBV15 and TRBJ2-3; 8 bases line up with TRBD2. Looked up from germline, CDR1 is LNHNV and CDR2 is YYDKDF (reference sequence). This CDR3 region has 13 residues. This chain's CDR3 is CATSRDRWRGAGF. The CDR3 coding sequence is TGTGCCACCAGCAGAGATCGATGGCGGGGGGCCGGTTTT.

The V and J genes are TRBV30 and TRBJ1-2, with D possibly being TRBD1 (5 bases). Germline V gene lookup returns CDR1 GTSNPN and CDR2 SVGIG (reference sequence). Trimming stripped 1 base from V and 2 bases from J, with 20 bases between. CDR3 length equals 17 residues. The CDR3 sequence is CAWSATRQGTLNYGYTF. CDR3 nucleotide sequence: TGTGCCTGGAGTGCTACGAGGCAGGGAACCCTCAACTATGGCTACACCTTC.

J is TRBJ2-1 and V is TRBV5-4; 8 positions match TRBD2. CDR3 length: 15 amino acids. Germline assignment: CDR1 SGHNT and CDR2 YYREEE (reference sequence). V lost 4 bases, J lost 6 bases, and 9 bases stayed unmatched. The CDR3 is CASSTQGLVVNEQFF. DNA of the CDR3: TGTGCCAGCAGCACCCAGGGACTAGTCGTCAATGAGCAGTTCTTC.

The chain recombines TRBV7-2 with TRBJ2-7, with unresolved D. Germline V gene sequence: CDR1 SGHTA, CDR2 FQGNSA. Trimming left V 2 bases short and J 2 bases short, with 4 bases between. The CDR3 length is 12 residues. The CDR3 spells CASSLLTYEQYF. Here the CDR3 DNA reads TGTGCCAGCAGCTTACTGACCTACGAGCAGTACTTC.

The chain uses TRBV2 and TRBJ1-4; 9 bases fit TRBD1. Trimming removed 6 bases from V and 7 bases from J; junction bases left unmatched: 6. The germline V gene has CDR1 SNHLY and CDR2 FYNNEI. This CDR3 spans 14 amino acids. The CDR3 here is CASSLRQGGEKLFF. The DNA for the CDR3 is TGTGCCAGCAGCCTCAGACAGGGGGGTGAAAAACTGTTTTTT.

The chain carries TRBV5-4 and TRBJ2-2; possible D gene TRBD1, 5 bases. V was cut by 0 bases and J by 4 bases, with 16 bases left in between. The CDR3 consists of 17 residues. The V gene's germline CDR1 is SGHNT and CDR2 YYREEE (reference sequence). CDR3 nucleotide sequence: TGTGCCAGCAGCTTGGGGGCCCAGGGCCTAGGCACCGGGGAGCTGTTTTTT. Protein sequence: CASSLGAQGLGTGELFF.

This sequence joins TRBV5-1 and TRBJ2-1; 15 nucleotides match TRBD2. CDR3 length: 14 amino acids. The V segment lost 6 bases and the J segment 10 bases; nucleotides outside the gene matches: 5. Germline CDR1 is SGHRS and CDR2 is YFSETQ. The CDR3 DNA sequence: TGCGCCAGCACCAGGACTAGCGGGAGGGAAGAGCAGTTCTTC. Protein sequence: CASTRTSGREEQFF.

The genes are TRBV5-1 and TRBJ1-2, with D possibly being TRBD1 (6 bases). Trimming removed 4 bases from V and 3 bases from J, with 10 bases in between. The CDR3 is 13 amino acids. Germline V gives CDR1 SGHRS, CDR2 YFSETQ. CDR3 in amino acids: CASSEDRHYGYTF. CDR3 DNA sequence: TGCGCCAGCAGCGAGGACAGACACTATGGCTACACCTTC.

The chain is built from TRBV18 and TRBJ1-1, with 8 bases identical to TRBD1. The germline gives CDR1 KGHSH, CDR2 LQKENI. The J segment lost 2 bases and the V segment lost 2 bases, leaving 10 bases of the junction unmatched. The CDR3 spans 17 residues. CDR3 DNA sequence: TGTGCCAGCTCACCAAGATCGACAGGGGCTCGTAACACTGAAGCTTTCTTT. It encodes CASSPRSTGARNTEAFF.

The J gene is TRBJ2-1, the V gene TRBV19; tentative D call: TRBD1 (5 bases). The V end was cut by 3 bases, the J end by 3 bases, with 9 bases between. Per germline, CDR1 LNHDA and CDR2 SQIVND (reference sequence). CDR3 length: 14 residues. Here the CDR3 reads CASSIDRGYNEQFF. DNA for the CDR3: TGTGCCAGTAGTATTGACAGAGGCTACAATGAGCAGTTCTTC.

The chain carries TRBV9 and TRBJ1-5; D might be TRBD1 (6 bases). The CDR3 totals 13 residues. Trimming left V 3 bases short and J 3 bases short, with 7 bases between. The V gene's germline CDR1 is SGDLS and CDR2 YYNGEE. CDR3 region: CASSGTDNQPQHF. CDR3 in DNA: TGTGCCAGCAGCGGGACAGACAATCAGCCCCAGCATTTT. Together with reference TRBV9 and TRBJ1-5, the CDR3 gives the full variable domain: DSGVTQTPKHLITATGQRVTLRCSPRSGDLSVYWYQQSLDQGLQFLIQYYNGEERAKGNILERFSAQQFPDLHSELNLSSLELGDSALYFCASSGTDNQPQHFGDGTRLSIL.

The chain couples TRBV5-1 to TRBJ1-5, with no clear D. V lost 8 bases to trimming and J lost 1 base, with 10 bases between them. The CDR3 length is 13 residues. CDR1 is SGHRS and CDR2 is YFSETQ in the germline V gene. This CDR3 is CASREWSNQPQHF. In nucleotides, the CDR3 is TGCGCCAGTAGGGAGTGGAGCAATCAGCCCCAGCATTTT.

This clone was picked up one time. The V call is TRBV6-6, the J call TRBJ1-1, with D possibly matching TRBD1 (6 bases). V was trimmed by 6 bases and J by 7 bases, leaving 15 bases between them. The germline V gene has CDR1 MNHNY and CDR2 SVGAGI (reference sequence). The CDR3 covers 13 residues. The chain's CDR3 is CASSPTGVNEAFF. As DNA, the CDR3 is TGTGCCAGCAGCCCGACAGGCGTCAATGAAGCTTTCTTT.

The rearrangement joins TRBV2 to TRBJ2-2; the D gene is possibly TRBD2 (5 bases). Trimming stripped 8 bases from V and 1 base from J, with 8 bases between. CDR3 length: 13 residues. Germline loops: CDR1 SNHLY, CDR2 FYNNEI. The chain's CDR3 is CASRTENTGELFF. CDR3 nucleotide sequence: TGTGCCAGCCGGACTGAGAACACCGGGGAGCTGTTTTTT. Full variable domain (missing parts from reference TRBV2 and TRBJ2-2): EPEVTQTPSHQVTQMGQEVILRCVPISNHLYFYWYRQILGQKVEFLVSFYNNEISEKSEIFDDQFSVERPDGSNFTLKIRSTKLEDSAMYFCASRTENTGELFFGEGSRLTVL.

The J gene is TRBJ1-2, the V gene TRBV28, with D possibly matching TRBD1 (5 bases). The CDR3 is 12 amino acids. From germline, CDR1 is MDHEN and CDR2 SYDVKM. V was trimmed by 8 bases and J by 2 bases, leaving 9 bases between them. Here the CDR3 DNA reads TGTGCCAGCGATCGGACAAACTATGGCTACACCTTC. The encoded protein is CASDRTNYGYTF.

A single count supports this clone. The rearrangement links TRBV6-5 to TRBJ1-2; D unclear. The CDR3 totals 12 residues. The germline V and J ends were trimmed by 4 bases and 8 bases, with 11 bases remaining between them. CDR1 and CDR2 (germline): MNHEY, SVGAGI. The CDR3: CASSSPPGGYTF. CDR3 DNA sequence: TGTGCCAGCAGTTCGCCCCCGGGGGGCTACACCTTC.

The genes are TRBV28 and TRBJ2-7; possible D gene TRBD1, 5 bases. V dropped 2 bases and J dropped 4 bases, with 18 bases sitting between them. The germline CDR1 and CDR2 sequences are MDHEN and SYDVKM. The CDR3 sequence is 16 residues long. The CDR3 loop is CASSLTDRRGAYEQYF. DNA of the CDR3: TGTGCCAGCAGTTTAACGGATCGAAGGGGCGCGTACGAGCAGTACTTC.

The chain combines TRBV27 with TRBJ2-7; possibly TRBD1 for D (6 bases). Looked up from germline, CDR1 is MNHEY and CDR2 is SMNVEV (reference sequence). V lost 3 bases and J 4 bases, leaving 10 bases between the germline ends. This CDR3 has 13 amino acids. Here the CDR3 reads CASSLVQGYEQYF. For the CDR3, the DNA is TGTGCCAGCAGTTTGGTACAGGGATACGAGCAGTACTTC.

The chain employs TRBV6-5 and TRBJ2-3; D uncertain. V lost 5 bases to trimming and J lost 2 bases, with 2 bases between them. The CDR3 totals 11 residues. CDR1 and CDR2 (germline): MNHEY, SVGAGI. The CDR3 nucleotides are TGTGCCAGCAGTACCACAGATACGCAGTATTTT. Encoded protein: CASSTTDTQYF.

The chain uses TRBV7-2 and TRBJ2-3, with 7 bases matching TRBD2. The CDR3 extends over 15 amino acids. V shed 9 bases, J shed 0 bases, and the junction held 9 bases outside the gene matches. CDR1 is SGHTA and CDR2 is FQGNSA in the germline V gene. CDR3 in DNA: TGTGCCAGTAGTCGCGGGGGACGAAGCACAGATACGCAGTATTTT. Translation gives CASSRGGRSTDTQYF.

This clone was picked up one time. The V and J genes are TRBV5-6 and TRBJ1-6; no clear D. The CDR3 length is 14 residues. Germline CDR1 is SGHDT and CDR2 is YYEEEE. The germline V and J ends were trimmed by 2 bases and 5 bases, with 8 bases remaining between them. The CDR3 loop is CASSFRADNSPLHF. The CDR3 DNA follows: TGTGCCAGCAGCTTCCGGGCCGATAATTCACCCCTCCACTTT.

The V gene is TRBV7-2, the J gene TRBJ2-3; D remains unclear. CDR1 SGHTA and CDR2 FQGNSA come from the germline V gene. V was shortened by 2 bases and J by 2 bases, with 5 bases between the two germline ends. The CDR3 totals 13 residues. CDR3 DNA: TGTGCCAGCAGCTTACACCTCACAGATACGCAGTATTTT. Its translation: CASSLHLTDTQYF. The full variable domain, its missing parts supplied by reference TRBV7-2 and TRBJ2-3, is GAGVSQSPSNKVTEKGKDVELRCDPISGHTALYWYRQSLGQGLEFLIYFQGNSAPDKSGLPSDRFSAERTGGSVSTLTIQRTQQEDSAVYLCASSLHLTDTQYFGPGTRLTVL.

The gene calls are TRBV9 and TRBJ1-2; 9 bases are shared with TRBD1. J was trimmed by 4 bases and V by 3 bases; bases with no gene match: 7. The CDR3 spans 15 residues. Germline values: CDR1 SGDLS, CDR2 YYNGEE. CDR3 coding DNA: TGTGCCAGCAGCGCTGGGACAGGGTCGAGCTATGGCTACACCTTC. Residues: CASSAGTGSSYGYTF.

The rearrangement uses TRBV5-1 and TRBJ2-1; 8 bases are a match to TRBD2. The V gene end was trimmed by 5 bases and the J gene end by 8 bases; junction bases not matched to a gene: 12. This CDR3 contains 15 residues. CDR1 is SGHRS and CDR2 is YFSETQ in the germline V gene. The CDR3 nucleotides read TGCGCCAGCAGGCCCGATTTAGCGGGATGGGATGAGCAGTTCTTC. This codes for CASRPDLAGWDEQFF.

The chain uses TRBV4-3 and TRBJ1-3; 8 nucleotides align to TRBD1. The CDR3 covers 17 residues. The J segment lost 4 bases and the V segment lost 4 bases, leaving 12 bases of the junction unmatched. Germline CDR1 reads LGHNA; CDR2 reads YSLEER. CDR3 DNA sequence: TGCGCCAGCAGCCTTACGCGAACAGGGGGATACGGAAACACCATATATTTT. It translates to CASSLTRTGGYGNTIYF.

Notes on this clone: A single base separates this from a much larger clone, so it may be a read error. Other DNA sequences in this specimen translate into the identical CDR3. V usage is TRBV6-4 and J usage is TRBJ2-7, with D unresolved. The germline V gene encodes CDR1 MRHNA and CDR2 SNTAGT. The CDR3 covers 10 residues. The CDR3: CASSIYEQYF. CDR3 nucleotide sequence: TGCGCCAGCAGTATCTACGAGCAGTACTTC.

The chain carries TRBV19 and TRBJ1-5; D may be TRBD1 (5 bases). This CDR3 has 13 residues. V was trimmed by 9 bases and J by 0 bases, leaving 9 bases between them. The germline gives CDR1 LNHDA, CDR2 SQIVND (reference sequence). The CDR3 coding sequence is TGTGCCAGCAGCGGGGGTAGCAATCAGCCCCAGCATTTT. Protein product: CASSGGSNQPQHF. Using reference TRBV19 and TRBJ1-5 for the parts outside the CDR3, the full variable domain is DGGITQSPKYLFRKEGQNVTLSCEQNLNHDAMYWYRQDPGQGLRLIYYSQIVNDFQKGDIAEGYSVSREKKESFPLTVTSAQKNPTAFYLCASSGGSNQPQHFGDGTRLSIL.

V and J are TRBV27 and TRBJ2-7; 9 nucleotides align to TRBD1. This CDR3 has 15 amino acids. Germline CDR1 and CDR2: MNHEY and SMNVEV (reference sequence). The J segment lost 3 bases and the V segment lost 3 bases, leaving 6 bases of the junction unmatched. The CDR3 DNA reads as TGTGCCAGCAGTTTCGGCCGGGACAGGGACTACGAGCAGTACTTC. It encodes CASSFGRDRDYEQYF.